This passage covers 22 T cell receptor beta chains from one sample sequenced in a study of technical replicates of blood from a handful of donors. The table came from immunoSEQ multiplex PCR; TCRdb's copy has only in-frame clones and leaves some out. The table includes some 60,000 clones, roughly 91% detected once. The material sequenced was PBMCs. The receptor source for this set is a human donor in good health. Some clones in this sample may be carry-over from other donors' samples.

The V gene is TRBV29-1, the J gene TRBJ1-2, with 7 bases matching TRBD1. Germline values: CDR1 SQVTM, CDR2 ANQGSEA. This CDR3 region has 13 residues. With 1 base clipped from V and 7 bases from J, the junction kept 6 bases outside the gene matches. In DNA form, the CDR3 reads TGCAGCGTTGAAGGAGACAGGGTAGGTGGCTACACCTTC. Translating it yields CSVEGDRVGGYTF.

The rearrangement uses TRBV28 and TRBJ2-1, with D perhaps matching TRBD2 (5 bases). V lost 4 bases and J lost 8, with 12 bases in between. Per the germline V gene, CDR1 is MDHEN and CDR2 is SYDVKM. The CDR3 runs to 13 residues. CDR3: CASSSPRRDEQFF. In nucleotides, the CDR3 is TGTGCCAGCAGTTCCCCCCGGCGGGATGAGCAGTTCTTC.

V and J are TRBV5-1 and TRBJ2-7, with 8 nucleotides matching TRBD1. There are 17 residues in the CDR3. CDR1 is SGHRS, CDR2 YFSETQ, per germline. Unmatched junction bases numbered 16, after V lost 2 bases and J lost 6 bases. The DNA of the CDR3 is TGCGCCAGCAGCTTACACCCGGACAGGGAGGTTTGGGGCGAGCAGTACTTC. Its protein product is CASSLHPDREVWGEQYF.

The rearrangement joins TRBV27 to TRBJ2-3; 11 bases fit TRBD1. Germline CDR1 is MNHEY and CDR2 is SMNVEV (reference sequence). The V gene end was trimmed by 0 bases and the J gene end by 5 bases; junction bases not matched to a gene: 1. This CDR3 has 15 amino acids. In DNA, the CDR3 is TGTGCCAGCAGTTTATCGGGGACAGGGGGAGATACGCAGTATTTT. Translated, it gives CASSLSGTGGDTQYF.

This chain uses TRBV7-8 with TRBJ1-2; D gene uncertain. This CDR3 is 14 amino acids long. Between the trimmed V and J ends, which lost 1 base and 5 bases, there was a span of 11 bases. CDR1 SGHVS and CDR2 FQNEAQ come from the germline V gene. The CDR3 DNA is TGTGCCAGCAGCTTAGGTTCCTCGTATTATGGCTACACCTTC. It translates to CASSLGSSYYGYTF.

The rearrangement links TRBV9 to TRBJ2-4, with TRBD2 as a possible D gene (5 bases). Germline V gene data show CDR1 as SGDLS and CDR2 as YYNGEE. The V end lost 5 bases, the J end lost 3 bases, and 9 bases lay between the germline ends. The CDR3 totals 13 residues. The CDR3 sequence is CASRPRDKNIQYF. CDR3 DNA sequence: TGTGCCAGCAGACCCCGGGACAAAAACATTCAGTACTTC.

There are a few counts of this clone. The genes are TRBV30 and TRBJ1-1, with D unresolved. The length of the CDR3 is 11 residues. Germline CDR1 GTSNPN, CDR2 SVGIG (reference sequence). The V and J ends lost 5 bases and 7 bases respectively, with 11 bases between them. CDR3 in DNA: TGTGCCTGGCCTGAGCGGGGTGAAGCTTTCTTT. Translating it yields CAWPERGEAFF.

The CDR3 sequence: CASSSGGQGAGVEAFF. As DNA, the CDR3 is TGTGCCAGCAGCTCCGGCGGGCAGGGGGCTGGAGTTGAAGCTTTCTTT. The chain recombines TRBV7-2 with TRBJ1-1, with 8 bases lining up with TRBD1. Unmatched junction bases numbered 14, after V lost 4 bases and J lost 7 bases. The CDR3 has 16 residues. The germline V gene has CDR1 SGHTA and CDR2 FQGNSA. The full variable domain, with the rest looked up from reference TRBV7-2 and TRBJ1-1, is GAGVSQSPSNKVTEKGKDVELRCDPISGHTALYWYRQSLGQGLEFLIYFQGNSAPDKSGLPSDRFSAERTGGSVSTLTIQRTQQEDSAVYLCASSSGGQGAGVEAFFGQGTRLTVV.

The rearrangement links TRBV7-2 to TRBJ2-3; D is ambiguous. The V and J ends lost 0 bases and 0 bases respectively, with 7 bases between them. The CDR3 extends over 15 amino acids. Germline assignment: CDR1 SGHTA and CDR2 FQGNSA. CDR3 in amino acids: CASSLAAWSTDTQYF. CDR3 in DNA: TGTGCCAGCAGCTTAGCGGCCTGGAGCACAGATACGCAGTATTTT.

The rearrangement uses TRBV4-2 and TRBJ2-2; 9 nucleotides agree with TRBD2. V was pared by 0 bases and J by 0 bases, with 8 bases of the junction left unmatched. Germline V gene data show CDR1 as LGHNA and CDR2 as YNFKEQ. The CDR3 covers 19 residues. Here the CDR3 DNA reads TGTGCCAGCAGCCAAGACTTGGAACTAGCGGGCGCGAACACCGGGGAGCTGTTTTTT. Translating it yields CASSQDLELAGANTGELFF.

This rearrangement joins TRBV2 to TRBJ2-7; 14 positions agree with TRBD2. Germline V gene data show CDR1 as SNHLY and CDR2 as FYNNEI. V gave up 10 bases and J gave up 3 bases; unmatched junction bases: 11. CDR3 length: 16 residues. CDR3 loop: CAISGLAGALIYEQYF. DNA of the CDR3: TGTGCCATCTCGGGACTAGCGGGGGCCCTTATCTACGAGCAGTACTTC.

The rearrangement links TRBV4-3 to TRBJ2-7; D is uncertain. Trimming took 1 base from V and 4 from J, leaving 8 bases between them. The germline V gene encodes CDR1 LGHNA and CDR2 YSLEER. This CDR3 region has 13 residues. CDR3 in amino acids: CASSQGFGYEQYF. The CDR3 DNA reads as TGCGCCAGCAGCCAAGGTTTCGGTTACGAGCAGTACTTC.

This clone occurred once. The V and J genes are TRBV4-1 and TRBJ2-1; D not resolved. Germline V CDR1 and CDR2: MGHRA, YSYEKL. CDR3 length: 15 amino acids. Trimming shortened V by 8 bases and J by 4 bases, and 18 bases separated the two germline ends. CDR3 region: CASARVILTYNEQFF. CDR3 in DNA: TGCGCCAGCGCTCGTGTGATCCTTACTTACAATGAGCAGTTCTTC.

This clone was observed a single time. V is TRBV4-3 and J is TRBJ2-4; possibly TRBD1 for D (5 bases). The CDR3 covers 13 residues. Between the trimmed V and J ends, which lost 4 bases and 7 bases, there was a span of 11 bases. Germline CDR1 LGHNA, CDR2 YSLEER. CDR3 nucleotides: TGCGCCAGCAGCCGGTCAGGGTCGAACATTCAGTACTTC. Translation gives CASSRSGSNIQYF.

The rearrangement uses TRBV6-1 and TRBJ1-3; 7 nucleotides agree with TRBD1. Germline-derived CDR1 and CDR2 are MNHNS and SASEGT. The CDR3 loop spans 15 amino acids. V was clipped by 8 bases and J by 1 base; unmatched bases: 8. The CDR3 DNA is TGTGCCAGCGTCAAGACAGGGACTTCTGGAAACACCATATATTTT. This codes for CASVKTGTSGNTIYF.

This chain uses TRBV27 with TRBJ2-7; D is undetermined. V lost 0 bases and J lost 0, with 9 bases in between. The CDR3 sequence is 15 residues long. Germline assignment: CDR1 MNHEY and CDR2 SMNVEV (reference sequence). CDR3 sequence (DNA): TGTGCCAGCAGTTTATCTCCAGGAAGCTCCTACGAGCAGTACTTC. Amino acids: CASSLSPGSSYEQYF.

The rearrangement joins TRBV2 to TRBJ2-2; 7 bases fit TRBD2. The J segment lost 5 bases and the V segment lost 8 bases, leaving 5 bases of the junction unmatched. The CDR3 has 13 amino acids. Germline values: CDR1 SNHLY, CDR2 FYNNEI. The chain's CDR3 is CASRGLVTGELFF. Written as DNA, the CDR3 is TGTGCCAGCCGAGGACTAGTAACCGGGGAGCTGTTTTTT. The full variable domain, in which reference TRBV2 and TRBJ2-2 provide the parts outside the CDR3, is EPEVTQTPSHQVTQMGQEVILRCVPISNHLYFYWYRQILGQKVEFLVSFYNNEISEKSEIFDDQFSVERPDGSNFTLKIRSTKLEDSAMYFCASRGLVTGELFFGEGSRLTVL.

This chain uses TRBV30 with TRBJ2-7; 8 nucleotides align to TRBD1. The CDR3 runs 14 residues. Trimming removed 2 bases from V and 5 bases from J; junction bases left unmatched: 8. Germline-derived CDR1 and CDR2 are GTSNPN and SVGIG (reference sequence). CDR3 in amino acids: CAWSTPGGLNEQYF. The CDR3, as DNA: TGTGCCTGGAGTACCCCAGGGGGCCTCAACGAGCAGTACTTC. The entire variable domain, with the rest obtained from reference TRBV30 and TRBJ2-7, is as follows: SQTIHQWPATLVQPVGSPLSLECTVEGTSNPNLYWYRQAAGRGLQLLFYSVGIGQISSEVPQNLSASRPQDRQFILSSKKLLLSDSGFYLCAWSTPGGLNEQYFGPGTRLTVT.

This rearrangement joins TRBV19 to TRBJ2-5, with 11 bases that match TRBD1. Germline CDR1 and CDR2: LNHDA and SQIVND (reference sequence). The CDR3 runs 18 residues. V shed 3 bases and J 1 base; nucleotides not matched to a gene: 10. The CDR3 loop reads CASSISLGTGGVQETQYF. CDR3 nucleotides: TGTGCCAGTAGTATTTCCCTCGGGACAGGGGGAGTCCAAGAGACCCAGTACTTC.

This clone was detected only once. V and J are TRBV9 and TRBJ2-2; 13 positions match TRBD2. CDR3 length: 19 residues. With 3 bases clipped from V and 3 bases from J, the junction kept 11 bases outside the gene matches. The germline V gene encodes CDR1 SGDLS and CDR2 YYNGEE. CDR3 sequence (DNA): TGTGCCAGCAGCGGCAGACTAGCGGGAGGCCCCCCTGACACCGGGGAGCTGTTTTTT. Protein sequence: CASSGRLAGGPPDTGELFF.

The genes are TRBV10-3 and TRBJ1-1; tentatively, D is TRBD1 (6 bases). CDR1 is ENHRY and CDR2 is SYGVKD in the germline V gene. V shed 3 bases and J shed 5 bases, with 13 bases lying between them. CDR3 length: 14 residues. This chain's CDR3 is CAISDTKGGTEAFF. The CDR3 DNA is TGTGCCATCAGTGACACAAAGGGGGGGACTGAAGCTTTCTTT.

This chain connects TRBV6-5 to TRBJ1-3; D gene uncertain. The CDR3 is 15 residues long. Germline V gene sequence: CDR1 MNHEY, CDR2 SVGAGI. The V end was cut by 5 bases, the J end by 0 bases, with 11 bases between. As DNA, the CDR3 is TGTGCCAGCAGTAACCCAGGATACTCTGGAAACACCATATATTTT. It specifies CASSNPGYSGNTIYF.